This is a list of T cell receptor beta chains from one sample in a study of CD8+ T cells in alopecia areata. The protocol was immunoSEQ multiplex PCR, while the TCRdb copy is restricted to in-frame clones and leaves out a portion. The sample records under 150,000 clones, roughly 50% being singletons. Sequenced: NKG2D-low CD8+ T cells sorted from blood. The origin of the receptors is a human donor with alopecia areata. CDR3s leave out the opening cysteine and the closing phenylalanine or tryptophan. Some rows mark clone size as missing; the rest say once, few, many or name a class of expanded clone.

.,TRBV4-1,ASSQGPSEPIGEQF
.,TRBV5-1,ASSLEDTGELF
.,TRBV29-1,SGGTSGVAETQY
few,TRBV29-1,SVGPSGEEQF
.,TRBV2,ASSLLGNEQF
.,TRBV29-1,SAIQDSGFGQY
once,TRBV29-1,SVWGTGGADTEAF
.,TRBV29-1,SALGLAGNGFEQF
.,TRBV9,ASSVEGTGELF
.,TRBV23-1,ASSPKFGRPGYEQF
few,TRBV28,ASSFKGIAKNIQY
.,TRBV29-1,SVESGPGGTEAF
few,TRBV11-2,ASTNSFRELF
.,TRBV30,AWAAGNEQF
.,TRBV29-1,SPHHRGSTGELF
.,TRBV29-1,SVWTGGYEQY
.,TRBV29-1,SVDIGQGRGTQY
.,TRBV29-1,SVVFGENIQY
.,TRBV30,ACSSDSYEQY
few,TRBV28,ASRTAREYGYT
.,TRBV29-1,SVRYSSYEQY
.,TRBV9,ASSVTWTGEAEAF
.,TRBV7-6,ASSSGDPQF
.,TRBV9,ASSVRSQETQY
.,TRBV6-5,ASSFSMGVLETQY
.,TRBV27,ASSLMPPPAGQETQY
few,TRBV6-5,ASSPLPRQPQH
.,TRBV13,ASSAVNNEQF
.,TRBV29-1,SVEGLGAYEQY
few,TRBV7-2,ASSLSGAGGRSEQY
few,TRBV29-1,SVALAGVYEQY
few,TRBV29-1,SVEVRDRGYSHYGYT
few,TRBV5-6,ASSFPSGTDTQY